This TCR beta chain was recorded in a study of blood T cells in healthy people across ages. Study findings and constraints: Strong correlation was found linking TCR beta diversity to naive T cell percentage.

With regard to this clonotype: The antigen remains unidentified.

Ten milliliters of peripheral blood were drawn from each donor into EDTA-treated tubes. Each sample gave at least 7 million isolated PBMCs. V dropped 5 bases and J dropped 0 bases, with 17 bases sitting between them. Germline V lookup: CDR1 SGHTA, CDR2 FQGNSA. The CDR3 covers 17 residues. Alongside a J-beta primer mix, a sample-barcoded 5' primer served in a second PCR lasting about 7 to 11 cycles. TCRdb redid the calling of the 5' RACE reads with MiXCR, one entry per CDR3 protein. This table holds fewer than 750,000 distinct CDR3 sequences, roughly half found once. Sequenced: blood. This TCR derives from a woman older than 75 in good health. The rearrangement links TRBV7-2 to TRBJ2-1; D call uncertain. The CDR3 reads CASSRNVGGSSYNEQFF. For the CDR3, the DNA is TGTGCCAGCAGCCGGAACGTTGGCGGAAGCTCCTACAATGAGCAGTTCTTC.